These 22 T cell receptor beta chains originate from one sample sequenced in a study of shared clonotypes between healthy human individuals (dated by TCRdb to between 2020 and 2021). Libraries were made using the immunoSEQ multiplex PCR assay. The clones in this table, taken by TCRdb from immuneACCESS, are in-frame only. Not every clone is retained; where verified, under half of the shortfall comes from an unresolved V gene, and the cause of the rest is unknown. Here the sample has 2,500,000 or so clones; 85% to 95% occur a single time. In total, the top ten clones hold 0.11% to 0.15% of the sample. Sequencing was done on a sample of naive CD4+ T cells sorted from blood. The meaning of the sample's cell subset or site label: CD45RA+ positively selected. Every receptor here comes from a man between 18 and 29 years old in good health.

The rearrangement joins TRBV7-3 to TRBJ2-1, with a possible D match to TRBD1 (8 bases). The V gene lost 4 bases and the J gene lost 8 bases, with 18 bases spanning the gap. CDR1 is SGHTA and CDR2 is FQGTGA in the germline V gene. There are 15 residues in the CDR3. The CDR3 here is CASSSIGQGGDEQFF. The CDR3 DNA is TGTGCCAGCAGCTCCATCGGACAGGGAGGGGATGAGCAGTTCTTC.

The CDR3 here is CASRTGGDYGYTF. Here the CDR3 DNA reads TGTGCCAGCAGGACAGGGGGCGACTATGGCTACACCTTC. The rearrangement links TRBV28 to TRBJ1-2; 10 bases map to TRBD1. This CDR3 contains 13 residues. The ends lost 6 bases at V and 3 bases at J; junction bases unmatched: 1. Germline CDR1 MDHEN, CDR2 SYDVKM.

The chain links TRBV7-9 to TRBJ2-1, with a possible D match to TRBD2 (5 bases). V was cut by 0 bases and J by 4 bases, with 7 bases left in between. From germline, CDR1 is SEHNR and CDR2 FQNEAQ (reference sequence). This CDR3 is built from 14 residues. The CDR3 sequence: CASSLADWYNEQFF. For the CDR3, the DNA is TGTGCCAGCAGCTTAGCGGACTGGTACAATGAGCAGTTCTTC.

In this sample, this clone turned up once. The rearrangement uses TRBV12-5 and TRBJ2-7; D unresolved. V was clipped by 0 bases and J by 5 bases, with 11 bases between them. CDR3 length equals 14 residues. The germline V gene has CDR1 LGHNT and CDR2 FRNRAP. The CDR3 DNA reads TGTGCTAGTGGTTTGGTACAAAGGGTGAACGAGCAGTACTTC. It encodes CASGLVQRVNEQYF.

This clone appeared a single time. The CDR3 region is CASSPFYATNEKLFF. The CDR3 DNA is TGTGCCAGCTCACCCTTCTATGCAACTAATGAAAAACTGTTTTTT. This rearrangement joins TRBV18 to TRBJ1-4, with D unclear. The germline V gene encodes CDR1 KGHSH and CDR2 LQKENI. The CDR3 extends over 15 amino acids. Between the trimmed V and J ends, which lost 3 bases and 0 bases, there was a span of 8 bases.

Only one count was recorded for this clone. V and J are TRBV7-9 and TRBJ1-4; possibly TRBD1 for D (5 bases). Deletions cut 7 bases from V and 4 bases from J, with 16 bases between. Germline-derived CDR1 and CDR2 are SEHNR and FQNEAQ (reference sequence). This CDR3 comprises 15 residues. The CDR3 nucleotides are TGTGCCAGCACTAGCAGGGAGCAGATTAATGAAAAACTGTTTTTT. Translated, it gives CASTSREQINEKLFF.

With respect to this clone: Other DNA sequences in this sample translate to the same CDR3. The V call is TRBV4-2, the J call TRBJ1-3, with D unclear. The CDR3 extends over 17 amino acids. Trimming removed 1 base from V and 0 bases from J, with 13 bases in between. The germline V gene has CDR1 LGHNA and CDR2 YNFKEQ. CDR3 DNA sequence: TGTGCCAGCAGCCAAGCCGCAAAGACGGGCTCTGGAAACACCATATATTTT. It is translated as CASSQAAKTGSGNTIYF.

Turning to this clone: The same CDR3 arises from other DNA sequences in this sample as well. CDR3: CASSPGETQYF. In nucleotides, the CDR3 is TGTGCCAGCAGCCCAGGAGAGACCCAGTACTTC. The rearrangement links TRBV7-2 to TRBJ2-5, with D unclear. Trimming took off 5 bases at V and 4 bases at J, with 5 bases between the two ends. The CDR3 is 11 residues long. Per the germline V gene, CDR1 is SGHTA and CDR2 is FQGNSA.

The chain employs TRBV2 and TRBJ2-3, with D perhaps matching TRBD1 (6 bases). This CDR3 spans 12 amino acids. Germline V gene sequence: CDR1 SNHLY, CDR2 FYNNEI. V lost 7 bases and J 4 bases, leaving 9 bases between the germline ends. Here the CDR3 DNA reads TGTGCCAGCAAGGACAGCCCAGATACGCAGTATTTT. It translates to CASKDSPDTQYF.

A single count supports this clone. This sample includes further DNA sequences coding for the same CDR3. The V gene is TRBV4-1, the J gene TRBJ2-7; D unresolved. The V end was cut by 1 base, the J end by 1 base, with 8 bases between. CDR1 and CDR2 (germline): MGHRA, YSYEKL. The CDR3 extends over 14 amino acids. CDR3 region: CASSQARSSYEQYF. CDR3 in DNA: TGCGCCAGCAGCCAAGCCCGCAGTTCCTACGAGCAGTACTTC.

This chain connects TRBV6-6 to TRBJ2-4; 7 bases fit TRBD1. This CDR3 has 13 amino acids. V lost 8 bases and J lost 5; bases outside the gene matches: 6. Germline CDR1 reads MNHNY; CDR2 reads SVGAGI (reference sequence). The CDR3 loop is CASALTGENIQYF. The CDR3 DNA reads as TGTGCCAGCGCGTTAACAGGGGAAAACATTCAGTACTTC.

The V and J genes are TRBV5-1 and TRBJ2-2; 8 bases line up with TRBD1. In germline, CDR1 is SGHRS, CDR2 YFSETQ. The CDR3 length is 16 residues. V lost 4 bases, J lost 0 bases, and 5 bases stayed unmatched. The CDR3 here is CASSPRTGTNTGELFF. For the CDR3, the DNA is TGCGCCAGCAGCCCCAGGACAGGGACGAACACCGGGGAGCTGTTTTTT.

Of note for this clone: Other DNA sequences in this specimen translate into the identical CDR3. This sequence joins TRBV7-9 and TRBJ2-7; perhaps TRBD2 as D (7 bases). V was cut by 1 base and J by 4 bases, with 11 bases left in between. This CDR3 has 14 amino acids. The germline gives CDR1 SEHNR, CDR2 FQNEAQ (reference sequence). The CDR3 here is CASSLGGGVYEQYF. CDR3 in DNA: TGTGCCAGCAGCTTAGGAGGGGGGGTTTACGAGCAGTACTTC.

The V and J genes are TRBV6-5 and TRBJ1-2; possibly TRBD1 for D (6 bases). Germline loops: CDR1 MNHEY, CDR2 SVGAGI. Trimming left V 10 bases short and J 6 bases short, with 15 bases between. CDR3 length: 12 amino acids. The CDR3 region has the DNA TGTGCCACTAAAAGGGGGGCGGATGGCTACACCTTC. Translation gives CATKRGADGYTF.

The chain has TRBV6-5 and TRBJ2-1, with TRBD1 matching 8 bases. The germline gives CDR1 MNHEY, CDR2 SVGAGI. The length of the CDR3 is 15 residues. V gave up 5 bases and J gave up 2 bases; unmatched junction bases: 5. The DNA of the CDR3 is TGTGCCAGCAGTCTGGACAGGGTTGCCTACAATGAGCAGTTCTTC. Amino acids: CASSLDRVAYNEQFF.

The V and J genes are TRBV5-1 and TRBJ1-1; tentative D call: TRBD1 (5 bases). Trimming shortened V by 4 bases and J by 1 base, and 11 bases separated the two germline ends. CDR3 length: 14 amino acids. From germline, CDR1 is SGHRS and CDR2 YFSETQ. The CDR3 DNA sequence: TGCGCCAGCAGCCCGACAGTAAGGAACACTGAAGCTTTCTTT. Translated, it gives CASSPTVRNTEAFF.

The chain employs TRBV5-6 and TRBJ1-6; maybe TRBD1 (6 bases). CDR3 length equals 15 residues. CDR1 SGHDT and CDR2 YYEEEE come from the germline V gene. V gave up 7 bases and J gave up 0 bases, with 11 bases separating them. CDR3: CASQTGSSYNSPLHF. CDR3 in DNA: TGTGCCAGCCAAACAGGGAGCTCCTATAATTCACCCCTCCACTTT.

The chain joins TRBV6-5 to TRBJ2-7; D ambiguous. This CDR3 is 15 amino acids long. Between the trimmed V and J ends, which lost 0 bases and 4 bases, there was a span of 13 bases. From germline, CDR1 is MNHEY and CDR2 SVGAGI. This chain's CDR3 is CASSYSRARGYEQYF. CDR3 nucleotides: TGTGCCAGCAGTTACTCCCGGGCTAGAGGTTACGAGCAGTACTTC.

This clone was recorded once. The chain recombines TRBV11-3 with TRBJ2-3; D gene ambiguous. The germline gives CDR1 SGHNT, CDR2 YENEEA. This CDR3 comprises 15 residues. The ends were cut back, 1 base at V and 0 bases at J, with 8 bases in the middle. The CDR3 reads CASSLGKGSTDTQYF. DNA of the CDR3: TGTGCCAGCAGCTTAGGGAAAGGTAGCACAGATACGCAGTATTTT. The variable domain in full, with the rest retrieved from reference TRBV11-3 and TRBJ2-3, is EAGVVQSPRYKIIEKKQPVAFWCNPISGHNTLYWYLQNLGQGPELLIRYENEEAVDDSQLPKDRFSAERLKGVDSTLKIQPAELGDSAVYLCASSLGKGSTDTQYFGPGTRLTVL.

The chain recombines TRBV19 with TRBJ1-1; perhaps TRBD1 as D (6 bases). The germline V gene encodes CDR1 LNHDA and CDR2 SQIVND (reference sequence). V gave up 0 bases and J gave up 4 bases, with 9 bases separating them. This CDR3 is built from 14 residues. The CDR3 here is CASSIEGGGTEAFF. The CDR3 bases are TGTGCCAGTAGTATAGAAGGAGGGGGCACTGAAGCTTTCTTT.

This clone was seen just once. Its ends do not fully match the called genes, so a read error is possible. The chain couples TRBV7-2 to TRBJ1-4, with D possibly TRBD1 on 6 matching bases. This CDR3 is built from 14 residues. The germline V gene encodes CDR1 SGHTA and CDR2 FQGNSA. CDR3 sequence reads: CASSLEAGDAKLVF. In nucleotides, the CDR3 is TGTGCCAGCAGCTTAGAGGCAGGGGATGCGAAACTGGTTTTT.

The chain employs TRBV25-1 and TRBJ2-3, with D uncertain. The CDR3 consists of 15 residues. Per the germline V gene, CDR1 is MGHDK and CDR2 is SYGVNS. With 3 bases removed from V and 0 bases from J, the gap between germline ends came to 10 bases. DNA for the CDR3: TGTGCCAGCAGTGATAGAGGCTCTAGCACAGATACGCAGTATTTT. Translating gives CASSDRGSSTDTQYF.